The 8 T cell receptor beta chains below all came from one sample that was sequenced in a study of T-cell reconstitution after alpha-beta-depleted transplantation in children. It was with unique molecular identifiers that the TCRbeta library was prepared. MiXCR, run by TCRdb on the PCR reads, gives a single entry per CDR3 protein. This repertoire shows about 440,000 distinct CDR3 sequences, approximately 42% found once; its top ten account for 27%. Material: PBMCs, obtained before TCRalphabeta/CD19-depleted stem cell transplant. The receptors derive from a girl under 10 years old with aplastic anemia, due to receive a stem cell transplant.

This clonotype was seen a few times. This chain uses TRBV20-1 with TRBJ2-7; TRBD2 agrees at 8 bases. Germline V gene lookup returns CDR1 DFQATT and CDR2 SNEGSKA (reference sequence). Trimming took 0 bases from V and 0 from J; bases not matched to a gene: 4. CDR3 size: 15 residues. The CDR3 nucleotides are TGCAGTGCTAGAGATCCCACTAGCGGCTCCTACGAGCAGTACTTC. Amino acid sequence: CSARDPTSGSYEQYF.

The chain recombines TRBV5-1 with TRBJ2-2, with D perhaps TRBD2 (6 bases). Trimming removed 3 bases at V and 3 bases at J, with 12 bases between. Germline CDR1 is SGHRS and CDR2 is YFSETQ. This CDR3 comprises 15 residues. CDR3 in amino acids: CASSYSSGYTGELFF. CDR3 DNA sequence: TGCGCCAGCAGCTATTCCAGCGGGTACACCGGGGAGCTGTTTTTT.

The rearrangement links TRBV3-1 to TRBJ1-4; the D is unclear. Trimming removed 3 bases from V and 5 bases from J, with 13 bases in between. The CDR3 runs 15 residues. Germline lookup yields CDR1 LGHDT and CDR2 YNNKEL (reference sequence). The CDR3 DNA reads TGTGCCAGCAGCCACCGGGCTACCTTAAATGAAAAACTGTTTTTT. Encoded protein: CASSHRATLNEKLFF.

This clonotype came up once. J is TRBJ2-3 and V is TRBV5-1; 16 positions match TRBD2. The germline V gene encodes CDR1 SGHRS and CDR2 YFSETQ. The V segment lost 4 bases and the J segment 7 bases; nucleotides outside the gene matches: 3. The CDR3 runs to 15 residues. The CDR3 DNA follows: TGCGCCAGCAGCGGGACTAGCGGGGGGGCAAATACGCAGTATTTT. Amino acid sequence: CASSGTSGGANTQYF.

The chain uses TRBV24-1 and TRBJ2-1; tentatively, D is TRBD2 (6 bases). CDR3 length: 16 residues. The ends were cut back, 3 bases at V and 0 bases at J, with 11 bases in the middle. The V gene's germline CDR1 is KGHDR and CDR2 SFDVKD. This CDR3 reads CATSDPMTSSYNEQFF. The CDR3 DNA is TGTGCCACCAGTGATCCGATGACTAGCTCCTACAATGAGCAGTTCTTC.

Note on this clonotype: The junction and the germline gene differ at one end; a read error may be behind it. This sequence joins TRBV7-2 and TRBJ2-7, with D maybe TRBD2 (6 bases). Germline V lookup: CDR1 SGHTA, CDR2 FQGNSA. The CDR3 consists of 17 residues. DNA of the CDR3: TGTGCCATCAGCCGCGAGGGTACTAGCTCACCCTTCTACGAGCAGTACTTC. The encoded protein is CAISREGTSSPFYEQYF. Supplemented by reference TRBV7-2 and TRBJ2-7, the full variable domain reads GAGVSQSPSNKVTEKGKDVELRCDPISGHTALYWYRQSLGQGLEFLIYFQGNSAPDKSGLPSDRFSAERTGGSVSTLTIQRTQQEDSAVYLCAISREGTSSPFYEQYFGPGTRLTVT.

This clonotype was seen a handful of times. The rearrangement joins TRBV27 to TRBJ2-7; TRBD2 aligns across 8 bases. This CDR3 is 14 amino acids long. The germline V gene has CDR1 MNHEY and CDR2 SMNVEV (reference sequence). The V gene end was trimmed by 4 bases and the J gene end by 7 bases; junction bases not matched to a gene: 9. Here the CDR3 DNA reads TGTGCCAGCAGTTCGGGACTAGATCTTAAGGAGCAGTACTTC. As protein: CASSSGLDLKEQYF.

This clonotype was seen a handful of times. The chain links TRBV12-3 or TRBV12-4 to TRBJ1-2; D gene uncertain. The CDR3 has 14 residues. Trimming removed 3 bases from V and 5 bases from J, with 13 bases in between. The CDR3 nucleotides are TGTGCCAGCAGTTTCGGTAGGGCCATGTATGGCTACACCTTC. This sequence encodes CASSFGRAMYGYTF.